The text below deals with one T cell receptor beta chain. Its antigen is as yet unknown. Distinct nucleotide sequences in the sample also encode this CDR3. This sample stems from a study of shared clonotypes between healthy human individuals. Study-level results: Across a few donors, naive CD4 shared roughly 5.1%, naive CD8 approximately 3.5%, memory CD4 more than 2%, memory CD8 0.4% to 0.5%. In having few donors, the study represented limited genetic and exposure-history diversity.

Trimming took off 5 bases at V and 6 bases at J, with 9 bases between the two ends. CDR1 is SGHVS and CDR2 is FNYEAQ in the germline V gene. This CDR3 has 12 residues. Into CD45RA+ naive and CD45RA-negative memory subsets, the CD4+ cells were split. Using immunoSEQ multiplex PCR, the repertoire was profiled, and TCRdb retains in-frame clones only, with some absent. Among over a million clones, 98% were seen once, and the ten largest hold approximately 0.4%. The chain links TRBV7-6 to TRBJ2-3, with D hard to call. Sequenced sample: naive CD4+ T cells sorted from blood. Subset denoted: CD45RA+ positively selected. This clonotype was obtained from a man aged 25-45 years in good health. CDR3 protein: CASSPPLDTQYF. The CDR3 bases are TGTGCCAGCAGCCCGCCACTGGATACGCAGTATTTT.